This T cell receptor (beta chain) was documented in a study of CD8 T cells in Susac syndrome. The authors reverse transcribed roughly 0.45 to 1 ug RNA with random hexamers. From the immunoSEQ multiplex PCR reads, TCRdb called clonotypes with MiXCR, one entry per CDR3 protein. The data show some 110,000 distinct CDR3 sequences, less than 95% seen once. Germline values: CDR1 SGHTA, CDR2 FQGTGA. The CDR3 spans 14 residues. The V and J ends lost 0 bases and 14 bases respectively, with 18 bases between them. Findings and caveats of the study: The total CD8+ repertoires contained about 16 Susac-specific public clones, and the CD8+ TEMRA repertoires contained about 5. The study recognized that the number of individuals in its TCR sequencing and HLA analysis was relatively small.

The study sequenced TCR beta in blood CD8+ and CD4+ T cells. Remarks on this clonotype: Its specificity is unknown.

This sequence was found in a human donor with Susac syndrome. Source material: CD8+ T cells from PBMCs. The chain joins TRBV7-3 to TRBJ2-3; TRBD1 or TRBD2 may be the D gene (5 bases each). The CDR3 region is CASSLTSGTSALYF. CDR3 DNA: TGTGCCAGCAGCTTAACGTCGGGGACGTCCGCTCTGTATTTT.